Given below is one T cell receptor beta chain in context. Its antigen remains unidentified. This CDR3 comprises 16 residues. The V gene end was trimmed by 2 bases and the J gene end by 4 bases; junction bases not matched to a gene: 7. Germline V lookup: CDR1 MNHNY, CDR2 SVGAGI (reference sequence). The data were obtained in a study of T cell repertoires in cytomegalovirus infection. General study points: Using cumulative public TCR beta family frequency, the authors identified those who carried CMV together with the relevant HLA.

TCRdb independently ran MiXCR on the reads; one entry per CDR3 protein. The sample holds about 120,000 distinct CDR3 sequences, over 25% seen once. The rearrangement joins TRBV6-6 to TRBJ1-2; TRBD1 matches at 10 bases. Sequenced material: CD8+ T cells from cultured PBMCs, taken from culture after CMV antigen stimulation. The TCR sequence derives from a human donor in good health (CMV status not recorded). Some clones in this sample may be carry-over from other donors' samples. Written as DNA, the CDR3 is TGTGCCAGCAGTTACCCCGGGACAGGGGAGAGCTATGGCTACACCTTC. Translated, it gives CASSYPGTGESYGYTF.